Reported below is one T cell receptor beta chain. This sample stems from a study of blood T cell repertoires in COVID-19. At the level of the study: Researchers got acute and convalescent COVID-19 samples from the United States, Italy and Spain. From T cells, B-cell-depleted T cells, or PBMCs came the material, which was cDNA or gDNA.

Germline V gene lookup returns CDR1 SGHAT and CDR2 FQNNGV. This CDR3 comprises 14 residues. Trimming removed 1 base from V and 10 bases from J; junction bases left unmatched: 6. Original methodology: Estimation of nucleated cell counts relied on the amplification of reference gene primers. Sequencing was performed with immunoSEQ multiplex PCR; in TCRdb, only in-frame clones are kept and a portion is missing. The V and J calls and clone size come from that table; D and trimming were worked out from the DNA. The data show about 150,000 clones, just under 85% seen once. This chain joins TRBV11-2 and TRBJ1-4; the match to TRBD1 covers 7 bases. Sequences were obtained from peripheral blood. This TCR derives from an older woman with acute or convalescent COVID-19. DNA for the CDR3: TGTGCCAGCAGCTTAGGGGGGACAGACGGAAAACTGTTTTTT. It yields the protein CASSLGGTDGKLFF.